Presented here are 20 T cell receptor beta chains from one specimen sequenced in a study of control samples from healthy donors and cancer patients. Sequenced by immunoSEQ multiplex PCR; TCRdb stores in-frame clones only, minus some. The table lists 150,000 to 200,000 clones, around 94% of them singletons. Material for sequencing was PBMCs. The receptors were sampled from a man aged 55 to 70 with colorectal cancer.

The J gene is TRBJ1-6, the V gene TRBV3-1 (or the pseudogene TRBV3-2); D remains ambiguous. Germline values: CDR1 LGHDT, CDR2 YNNKEL (reference sequence). The length of the CDR3 is 14 residues. V lost 4 bases and J 6 bases, leaving 10 bases between the germline ends. CDR3 DNA sequence: TGTGCCAGCAGCCCGGACGGCAGTAATTCACCCCTCCACTTT. It encodes CASSPDGSNSPLHF.

This chain links TRBV1 with TRBJ1-5; the table's D call, TRBD1, was not checked against the DNA. TRBV1 is noted as a pseudogene. The CDR3 runs 16 residues. The CDR3 DNA reads as TGCACCAGCAGCCAAGAAAAGGGGGACAGTGGCGCGCCCCAGCATTTT. It is translated as CTSSQEKGDSGAPQHF.

V gene TRBV27 combines with J gene TRBJ2-3; 12 bases are shared with TRBD2. This CDR3 comprises 17 residues. V gave up 2 bases and J gave up 2 bases; unmatched junction bases: 5. Germline lookup yields CDR1 MNHEY and CDR2 SMNVEV (reference sequence). In nucleotides, the CDR3 is TGTGCCAGCAGTTTAGGACTAGCGGGGTCCCACACAGATACGCAGTATTTT. This translates into CASSLGLAGSHTDTQYF.

This sequence joins TRBV6-5 and TRBJ2-1; 7 bases map to TRBD2. Unmatched junction bases numbered 13, after V lost 8 bases and J lost 6 bases. Germline V lookup: CDR1 MNHEY, CDR2 SVGAGI. The CDR3 covers 15 residues. CDR3 sequence: CASRGLPGTGNEQFF. The CDR3 region has the DNA TGTGCCAGCCGGGGACTACCCGGGACGGGCAATGAGCAGTTCTTC.

V gene TRBV18 combines with J gene TRBJ1-5; TRBD1 is a possible D gene (5 bases). There are 14 residues in the CDR3. Germline CDR1 and CDR2: KGHSH and LQKENI. The V end was cut by 6 bases, the J end by 4 bases, with 13 bases between. CDR3 nucleotides: TGTGCCAGCTCGGCGGGGGTAAGAAATCAGCCCCAGCATTTT. Translation gives CASSAGVRNQPQHF.

The genes are TRBV23-1 and TRBJ2-6; D not resolved. TRBV23-1 belongs to the ORF category, with a function that is uncertain. The CDR3 length is 21 residues. Trimming took off 3 bases at V and 2 bases at J, with 26 bases between the two ends. Written as DNA, the CDR3 is TGCGCCAGCAGTCAGCCAACCCGGCGACCACGTTCGCTCACTGGGGCCAACGTCCTGACTTTC. Its protein is CASSQPTRRPRSLTGANVLTF.

V is TRBV27 and J is TRBJ2-3; 10 bases line up with TRBD2. CDR3 length: 14 residues. Germline V CDR1 and CDR2: MNHEY, SMNVEV (reference sequence). V dropped 6 bases and J dropped 5; count of bases not matched to a gene: 5. This chain's CDR3 is CASRSGGGRDTQYF. CDR3 nucleotides: TGTGCCAGCAGAAGCGGGGGGGGTAGAGATACGCAGTATTTT.

Points on this clone: Other DNA sequences in this specimen translate into the identical CDR3. The chain has TRBV7-9 and TRBJ2-7; possible D gene TRBD1, 6 bases. This CDR3 is 12 amino acids long. From germline, CDR1 is SEHNR and CDR2 FQNEAQ (reference sequence). The ends were cut back, 2 bases at V and 7 bases at J, with 9 bases in the middle. CDR3 region: CASSLTRGEQYF. In DNA, the CDR3 is TGTGCCAGCAGCTTAACCAGGGGAGAGCAGTACTTC.

V usage is TRBV15 and J usage is TRBJ1-1; the D gene is possibly TRBD1 (5 bases). The CDR3 contains 16 residues. Between the trimmed V and J ends, which lost 0 bases and 2 bases, there was a span of 13 bases. CDR1 is LNHNV and CDR2 is YYDKDF in the germline V gene (reference sequence). As DNA, the CDR3 is TGTGCCACCAGCAGAGATTCCGGGGCCGGCAACACTGAAGCTTTCTTT. It codes for CATSRDSGAGNTEAFF.

The J gene is TRBJ2-5, the V gene TRBV2; the D is unclear. This CDR3 has 10 amino acids. Trimming pared 1 base from V and 6 bases from J, leaving 0 bases between. The V gene's germline CDR1 is SNHLY and CDR2 FYNNEI. As DNA, the CDR3 is TGTGCCAGCAGTGAAGAGACCCAGTACTTC. Protein: CASSEETQYF.

Comment on this clone: This sample also contains other DNA sequences that code for the same CDR3. The V call is TRBV30, the J call TRBJ2-7; D is undetermined. The CDR3 loop spans 11 amino acids. V lost 3 bases to trimming and J lost 3 bases, with 6 bases between them. In germline, CDR1 is GTSNPN, CDR2 SVGIG (reference sequence). CDR3 amino acids: CAWSPGYEQYF. CDR3 bases: TGTGCCTGGAGCCCGGGCTACGAGCAGTACTTC.

A single count supports this clone. The gene calls are TRBV7-9 and TRBJ1-1; D gene ambiguous. Per germline, CDR1 SEHNR and CDR2 FQNEAQ (reference sequence). V shed 2 bases and J shed 1 base, with 5 bases lying between them. This CDR3 contains 13 residues. CDR3 in DNA: TGTGCCAGCAGCTTACGTCCGAACACTGAAGCTTTCTTT. Its protein is CASSLRPNTEAFF.

The chain links TRBV6-2 or TRBV6-3 to TRBJ1-2; D gene ambiguous. The V and J ends lost 4 bases and 7 bases respectively, with 7 bases between them. Germline V gene lookup returns CDR1 MNHEY and CDR2 SVGEGT. The CDR3 spans 11 residues. The CDR3 DNA is TGTGCCAGCAGTTGGCGGGGTGGCTACACCTTC. Protein product: CASSWRGGYTF.

There are a few counts of this clone. The gene calls are TRBV20-1 and TRBJ2-3, with D maybe TRBD2 (5 bases). Trimming removed 3 bases from V and 4 bases from J, with 14 bases in between. Looked up from germline, CDR1 is DFQATT and CDR2 is SNEGSKA (reference sequence). The CDR3 totals 14 residues. CDR3 DNA: TGCAGTGCTAGTGAGTACGGGGAGTCAGATACGCAGTATTTT. Translation: CSASEYGESDTQYF.

The rearrangement uses TRBV3-1 (or the pseudogene TRBV3-2) and TRBJ2-6; D not certain. The CDR3 spans 15 residues. Trimming cost V 5 bases and J 4 bases, with 12 bases left between them. Germline V lookup: CDR1 LGHDT, CDR2 YNNKEL (reference sequence). Here the CDR3 reads CASSIDGLGANVLTF. The CDR3 DNA sequence: TGTGCCAGCAGCATCGACGGCCTCGGGGCCAACGTCCTGACTTTC.

This sequence joins TRBV7-2 and TRBJ1-5, with D uncertain. The germline V gene encodes CDR1 SGHTA and CDR2 FQGNSA. The V and J ends lost 7 bases and 6 bases respectively, with 7 bases between them. The CDR3 consists of 11 residues. The CDR3: CASTLFQPQHF. CDR3 DNA sequence: TGTGCCAGCACCCTTTTTCAGCCCCAGCATTTT.

CDR3 residues: CASSQGRGQGETEAFF. In nucleotides, the CDR3 is TGCGCCAGCAGCCAAGGTAGGGGCCAGGGCGAGACTGAAGCTTTCTTT. This rearrangement joins TRBV4-1 to TRBJ1-1; perhaps TRBD1 as D (5 bases). CDR1 MGHRA and CDR2 YSYEKL come from the germline V gene. The CDR3 extends over 16 amino acids. V lost 1 base and J lost 5, with 17 bases in between.

The chain joins TRBV5-1 to TRBJ2-7, with 9 nucleotides matching TRBD1. V shed 2 bases, J shed 5 bases, and the junction held 8 bases outside the gene matches. This CDR3 is 15 amino acids long. Germline values: CDR1 SGHRS, CDR2 YFSETQ. Here the CDR3 DNA reads TGCGCCAGCAGCTTAGGGGACAGGGAGTTCAACGAGCAGTACTTC. It yields the protein CASSLGDREFNEQYF.

The chain carries TRBV3-1 (or the pseudogene TRBV3-2) and TRBJ2-7; D not resolved. The V gene's germline CDR1 is LGHDT and CDR2 YNNKEL (reference sequence). V was cut by 1 base and J by 6 bases, with 13 bases left in between. This CDR3 is 14 amino acids long. CDR3 in amino acids: CASSQGPSYFEQYF. The CDR3 nucleotides read TGTGCCAGCAGCCAAGGGCCCTCGTACTTCGAGCAGTACTTC.

The chain has TRBV7-8 and TRBJ2-7; 8 bases match TRBD2. CDR1 is SGHVS, CDR2 FQNEAQ, per germline. The CDR3 is made up of 13 amino acids. J gave up 3 bases and V 5 bases, and 3 bases lay outside the gene matches. The CDR3 loop reads CASSPSGGYEQYF. In DNA form, the CDR3 reads TGTGCCAGCAGCCCCAGCGGGGGCTACGAGCAGTACTTC. Based on the CDR3 plus reference TRBV7-8 and TRBJ2-7, the full variable domain is GAGVSQSPRYKVAKRGQDVALRCDPISGHVSLFWYQQALGQGPEFLTYFQNEAQLDKSGLPSDRFFAERPEGSVSTLKIQRTQQEDSAVYLCASSPSGGYEQYFGPGTRLTVT.